This entry lists 22 T cell receptor beta chains sequenced from one sample in a study of shared clonotypes between healthy human individuals. The assay was immunoSEQ multiplex PCR, and TCRdb's table has in-frame clones only and misses some. The data hold about 330,000 clones, with around 87% observed a single time. Sequenced: memory CD8+ T cells sorted from blood. The sample's subset: CD45RO+ cells pooled with CCR7-negative TemRA cells. The source is a man aged 18 to 29 in good health.

The chain is built from TRBV29-1 and TRBJ2-7; D possibly matches TRBD1 or TRBD2 (5 bases each). CDR1 SQVTM and CDR2 ANQGSEA come from the germline V gene. The CDR3 totals 13 residues. V was cut by 4 bases and J by 3 bases, with 13 bases left in between. The CDR3 bases are TGCAGCGTTGGTACAGAGGGGCTCTACGAGCAGTACTTC. This translates into CSVGTEGLYEQYF.

The V gene is TRBV10-1, the J gene TRBJ2-5; D not resolved. The CDR3 contains 13 residues. The germline gives CDR1 WNHNN, CDR2 SYGVQD (reference sequence). V was shortened by 5 bases and J by 2 bases, with 9 bases between the two germline ends. For the CDR3, the DNA is TGCGCCAGCAGTAACCAGCTACAAGAGACCCAGTACTTC. It translates to CASSNQLQETQYF.

This chain links TRBV4-1 with TRBJ2-7, with 8 bases lining up with TRBD2. Losses at the gene ends were 0 bases for V and 1 base for J; bases not matched to a gene: 5. This CDR3 comprises 16 residues. Germline V gene sequence: CDR1 MGHRA, CDR2 YSYEKL. CDR3 amino acids: CASSQDRTSWSYEQYF. Here the CDR3 DNA reads TGCGCCAGCAGCCAAGATAGGACTAGCTGGTCCTACGAGCAGTACTTC.

The CDR3 sequence is CASSVRREGPYEQYF. DNA of the CDR3: TGTGCCAGCAGTGTACGGCGGGAGGGCCCCTACGAGCAGTACTTC. The chain is built from TRBV2 and TRBJ2-7; 9 nucleotides align to TRBD2. Germline assignment: CDR1 SNHLY and CDR2 FYNNEI. V dropped 4 bases and J dropped 2; count of bases not matched to a gene: 6. The CDR3 consists of 15 residues.

This chain connects TRBV27 to TRBJ2-5, with D tentatively TRBD2 (5 bases). This CDR3 is 13 amino acids long. V lost 6 bases and J 3 bases, leaving 11 bases between the germline ends. CDR1 MNHEY and CDR2 SMNVEV come from the germline V gene (reference sequence). The CDR3, as DNA: TGTGCCAGCAGCACTAGGGCGAAAGAGACCCAGTACTTC. It specifies CASSTRAKETQYF.

This chain's CDR3 is CASSLDGGLDGYTF. In DNA, the CDR3 is TGTGCCAGCAGCTTAGATGGGGGGCTGGATGGCTACACCTTC. The chain has TRBV11-2 and TRBJ1-2, with D maybe TRBD1 (6 bases). This CDR3 spans 14 amino acids. Per the germline V gene, CDR1 is SGHAT and CDR2 is FQNNGV. Between the trimmed V and J ends, which lost 0 bases and 6 bases, there was a span of 11 bases. The complete variable domain, with remaining parts taken from reference TRBV11-2 and TRBJ1-2, reads EAGVAQSPRYKIIEKRQSVAFWCNPISGHATLYWYQQILGQGPKLLIQFQNNGVVDDSQLPKDRFSAERLKGVDSTLKIQPAKLEDSAVYLCASSLDGGLDGYTFGSGTRLTVV.

This sequence joins TRBV6-5 and TRBJ2-5; D unclear. V lost 1 base and J 5 bases, leaving 11 bases between the germline ends. CDR3 length equals 14 residues. Germline V gene lookup returns CDR1 MNHEY and CDR2 SVGAGI. The CDR3 sequence is CASSYYVGGETQYF. The CDR3, as DNA: TGTGCCAGCAGTTACTACGTGGGTGGGGAGACCCAGTACTTC.

This chain connects TRBV21-1 to TRBJ2-5; TRBD2, the D gene given by the table, was not confirmed from the DNA. TRBV21-1 is described as a pseudogene. The length of the CDR3 is 17 residues. CDR3 region: CASSIEGLAVGEETQYF. CDR3 nucleotide sequence: TGTGCCAGCAGCATTGAGGGACTAGCGGTTGGGGAAGAGACCCAGTACTTC.

The J gene is TRBJ2-1, the V gene TRBV2; TRBD2 matches 10 bases. Germline CDR1 SNHLY, CDR2 FYNNEI. Trimming took 10 bases from V and 9 from J; bases not matched to a gene: 12. The CDR3 is 14 residues long. The CDR3 loop reads CATRTSGVLPEQFF. The CDR3 bases are TGTGCCACCCGGACTAGCGGAGTGCTGCCTGAGCAGTTCTTC.

This clone is a singleton in its sample. V is TRBV6-1 and J is TRBJ1-5; 9 positions agree with TRBD1. With V trimmed by 4 bases and J by 0 bases, 7 bases remained unmatched. Looked up from germline, CDR1 is MNHNS and CDR2 is SASEGT. This CDR3 is built from 17 residues. This CDR3 is CASSGGTGPYSNQPQHF. In nucleotides, the CDR3 is TGTGCCAGCAGTGGGGGGACAGGGCCGTATAGCAATCAGCCCCAGCATTTT.

This clone occurred once. V usage is TRBV4-3 and J usage is TRBJ2-7, with 10 bases lining up with TRBD1. With V trimmed by 0 bases and J by 0 bases, 8 bases remained unmatched. The CDR3 contains 18 residues. Germline V gene lookup returns CDR1 LGHNA and CDR2 YSLEER. CDR3 DNA sequence: TGCGCCAGCAGCCAAGACCTTACCGGGACAGGGGACTCCTACGAGCAGTACTTC. It yields the protein CASSQDLTGTGDSYEQYF.

The chain employs TRBV6-6 and TRBJ1-2, with 11 bases matching TRBD1. Per the germline V gene, CDR1 is MNHNY and CDR2 is SVGAGI (reference sequence). With V trimmed by 8 bases and J by 5 bases, 4 bases remained unmatched. CDR3 length: 13 amino acids. In DNA, the CDR3 is TGTGCCAGCGGGGACAGGGGGACTTATGGCTACACCTTC. As protein: CASGDRGTYGYTF.

The rearrangement joins TRBV6-5 to TRBJ2-5; weak D call: TRBD2 (7 bases). CDR1 is MNHEY, CDR2 SVGAGI, per germline. The ends were cut back, 3 bases at V and 5 bases at J, with 16 bases in the middle. The length of the CDR3 is 15 residues. CDR3 DNA sequence: TGTGCCAGCAGTTATGACGCGGGGGCAGGGGAGACCCAGTACTTC. Translation gives CASSYDAGAGETQYF.

Regarding this clone: This same CDR3 is encoded by further DNA sequences in the sample. The V and J genes are TRBV13 and TRBJ2-3; D perhaps matches TRBD2 (6 bases). Germline V gives CDR1 PRHDT, CDR2 FYEKMQ (reference sequence). This CDR3 is 15 amino acids long. V was cut by 4 bases and J by 1 base, with 12 bases left in between. The chain's CDR3 is CASSWRGAGTDTQYF. Here the CDR3 DNA reads TGTGCCAGCAGCTGGAGGGGAGCGGGCACAGATACGCAGTATTTT.

The chain employs TRBV7-9 and TRBJ2-1, with TRBD1 as a possible D gene (6 bases). CDR3 length equals 16 residues. V was clipped by 4 bases and J by 8 bases, with 21 bases between them. Germline lookup yields CDR1 SEHNR and CDR2 FQNEAQ (reference sequence). In DNA form, the CDR3 reads TGTGCCAGCAGCTGGGCGACAGGAGTTATGGGCGATGAGCAGTTCTTC. Amino acids: CASSWATGVMGDEQFF.

The V gene is TRBV5-1, the J gene TRBJ2-3; weak D call: TRBD2 (6 bases). Germline values: CDR1 SGHRS, CDR2 YFSETQ. Trimming removed 3 bases from V and 0 bases from J, with 20 bases in between. This CDR3 comprises 18 residues. CDR3 region: CASSSLASATPSTDTQYF. The CDR3 region has the DNA TGCGCCAGCAGCTCCTTGGCTAGCGCGACCCCCAGCACAGATACGCAGTATTTT.

The V gene is TRBV14, the J gene TRBJ2-1; D not resolved. V gave up 0 bases and J gave up 12 bases, with 18 bases separating them. Germline CDR1 reads SGHDN; CDR2 reads FVKESK. This CDR3 is built from 15 residues. CDR3: CASSQDPAGREGQFF. The DNA for the CDR3 is TGTGCCAGCAGCCAAGATCCCGCCGGAAGGGAAGGGCAGTTCTTC.

The rearrangement links TRBV27 to TRBJ2-1; tentative D call: TRBD1 (5 bases). Germline V gene data show CDR1 as MNHEY and CDR2 as SMNVEV (reference sequence). The CDR3 has 14 residues. The V and J ends lost 4 bases and 3 bases respectively, with 10 bases between them. CDR3 coding DNA: TGTGCCAGCAGTTCGACAGCGAGCTACAATGAGCAGTTCTTC. This translates into CASSSTASYNEQFF.

This clone occurred once. This rearrangement joins TRBV2 to TRBJ1-2, with TRBD1 identical over 8 bases. Trimming took 4 bases from V and 6 from J; bases not matched to a gene: 7. The germline V gene encodes CDR1 SNHLY and CDR2 FYNNEI. The CDR3 has 14 residues. In DNA, the CDR3 is TGTGCCAGCAGTGGGACAGGGATAGTCCATGGCTACACCTTC. Translation: CASSGTGIVHGYTF. The full variable domain, completed using reference TRBV2 and TRBJ1-2, is EPEVTQTPSHQVTQMGQEVILRCVPISNHLYFYWYRQILGQKVEFLVSFYNNEISEKSEIFDDQFSVERPDGSNFTLKIRSTKLEDSAMYFCASSGTGIVHGYTFGSGTRLTVV.

The chain joins TRBV10-3 to TRBJ2-3, with 7 bases identical to TRBD2. The V gene end was trimmed by 6 bases and the J gene end by 6 bases; junction bases not matched to a gene: 9. The CDR3 runs to 14 residues. Germline assignment: CDR1 ENHRY and CDR2 SYGVKD. CDR3: CAISEPAGEDTQYF. The CDR3 region has the DNA TGTGCCATCAGCGAACCGGCGGGAGAGGATACGCAGTATTTT.

In this sample, this clone turned up many times. The J gene is TRBJ1-2, the V gene TRBV19; 8 bases line up with TRBD1. Germline CDR1 reads LNHDA; CDR2 reads SQIVND (reference sequence). Unmatched junction bases numbered 9, after V lost 3 bases and J lost 6 bases. The CDR3 has 15 residues. The CDR3 spells CASSISPGGYNGYTF. The CDR3 coding sequence is TGTGCCAGTAGTATCTCCCCAGGGGGCTATAATGGCTACACCTTC.

V is TRBV15 and J is TRBJ1-2; TRBD1 agrees at 8 bases. CDR1 and CDR2 from the germline V gene are LNHNV and YYDKDF (reference sequence). This CDR3 contains 15 residues. The ends lost 3 bases at V and 4 bases at J; junction bases unmatched: 7. DNA of the CDR3: TGTGCCACCAGCAGCGACAGGGGAGAGGGCTATGGCTACACCTTC. Its translation: CATSSDRGEGYGYTF.